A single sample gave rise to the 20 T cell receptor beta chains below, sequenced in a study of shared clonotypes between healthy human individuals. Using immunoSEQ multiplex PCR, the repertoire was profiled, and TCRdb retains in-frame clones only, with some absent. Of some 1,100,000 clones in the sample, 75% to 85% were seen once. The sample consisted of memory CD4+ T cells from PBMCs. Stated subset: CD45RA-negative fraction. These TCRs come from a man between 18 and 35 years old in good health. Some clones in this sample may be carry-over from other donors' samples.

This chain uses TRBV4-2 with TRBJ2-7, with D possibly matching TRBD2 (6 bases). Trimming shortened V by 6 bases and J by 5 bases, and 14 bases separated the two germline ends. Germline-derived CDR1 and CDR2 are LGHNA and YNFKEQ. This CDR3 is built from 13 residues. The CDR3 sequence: CASSGGTWDEQYF. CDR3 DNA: TGTGCCAGCAGTGGCGGGACCTGGGACGAGCAGTACTTC.

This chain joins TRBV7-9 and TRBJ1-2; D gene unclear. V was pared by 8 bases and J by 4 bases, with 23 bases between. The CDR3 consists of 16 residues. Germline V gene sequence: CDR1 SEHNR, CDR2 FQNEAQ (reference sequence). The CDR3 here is CASRAPTSDNPYGYTF. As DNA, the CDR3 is TGTGCCAGCCGGGCCCCCACAAGTGACAATCCCTATGGCTACACCTTC.

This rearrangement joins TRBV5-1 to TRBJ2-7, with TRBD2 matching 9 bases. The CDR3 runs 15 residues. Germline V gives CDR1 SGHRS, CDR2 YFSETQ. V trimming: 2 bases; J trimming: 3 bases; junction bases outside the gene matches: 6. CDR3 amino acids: CASSLGAGGNYEQYF. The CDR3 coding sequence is TGCGCCAGCAGCTTAGGAGCGGGAGGAAACTACGAGCAGTACTTC.

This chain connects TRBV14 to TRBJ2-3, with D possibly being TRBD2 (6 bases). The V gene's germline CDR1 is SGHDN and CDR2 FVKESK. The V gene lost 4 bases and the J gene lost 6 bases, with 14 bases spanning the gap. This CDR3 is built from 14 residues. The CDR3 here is CASSPGGAPDTQYF. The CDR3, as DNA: TGTGCCAGCAGCCCAGGAGGGGCACCCGATACGCAGTATTTT.

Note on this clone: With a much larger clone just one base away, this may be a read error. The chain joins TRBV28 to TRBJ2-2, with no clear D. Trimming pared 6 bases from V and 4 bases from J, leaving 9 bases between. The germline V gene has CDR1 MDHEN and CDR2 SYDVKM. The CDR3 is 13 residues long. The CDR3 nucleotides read TGTGCCAGCAGCCGTAGGGTCACCGGGGAGCTGTTTTTT. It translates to CASSRRVTGELFF.

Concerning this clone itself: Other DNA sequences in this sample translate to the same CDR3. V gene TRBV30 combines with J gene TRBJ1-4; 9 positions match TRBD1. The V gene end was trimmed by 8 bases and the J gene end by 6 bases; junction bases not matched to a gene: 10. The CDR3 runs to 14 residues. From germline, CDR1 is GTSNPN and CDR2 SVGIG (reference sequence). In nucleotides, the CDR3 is TGTGCCCGGGAGGACCGGACAGGGGATGAAAAACTGTTTTTT. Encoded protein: CAREDRTGDEKLFF.

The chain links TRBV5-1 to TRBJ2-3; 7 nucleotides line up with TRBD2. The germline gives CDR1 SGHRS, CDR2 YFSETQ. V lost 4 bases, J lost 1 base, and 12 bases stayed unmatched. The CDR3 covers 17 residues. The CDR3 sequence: CASSGLGSFGGTDTQYF. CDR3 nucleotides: TGCGCCAGCAGCGGACTAGGGAGTTTCGGGGGCACAGATACGCAGTATTTT.

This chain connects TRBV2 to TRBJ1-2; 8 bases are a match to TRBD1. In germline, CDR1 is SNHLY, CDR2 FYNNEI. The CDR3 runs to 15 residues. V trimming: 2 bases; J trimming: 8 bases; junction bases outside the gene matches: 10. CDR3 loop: CASSESRQGARGYTF. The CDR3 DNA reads TGTGCCAGCAGTGAATCTCGGCAGGGGGCGCGCGGCTACACCTTC.

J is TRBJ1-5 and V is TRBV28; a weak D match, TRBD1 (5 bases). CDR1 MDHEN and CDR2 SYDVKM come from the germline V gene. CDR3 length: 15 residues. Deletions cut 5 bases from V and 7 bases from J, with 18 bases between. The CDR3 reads CASSTTSGGEQPQHF. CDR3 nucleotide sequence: TGTGCCAGCAGTACCACCTCCGGGGGGGAGCAGCCCCAGCATTTT.

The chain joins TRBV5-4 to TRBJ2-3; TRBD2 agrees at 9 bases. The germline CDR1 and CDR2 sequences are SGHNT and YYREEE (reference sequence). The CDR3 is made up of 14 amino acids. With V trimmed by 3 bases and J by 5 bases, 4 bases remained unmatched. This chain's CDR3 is CASSSRAGGDTQYF. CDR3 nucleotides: TGTGCCAGCAGCTCTAGAGCGGGAGGAGATACGCAGTATTTT.

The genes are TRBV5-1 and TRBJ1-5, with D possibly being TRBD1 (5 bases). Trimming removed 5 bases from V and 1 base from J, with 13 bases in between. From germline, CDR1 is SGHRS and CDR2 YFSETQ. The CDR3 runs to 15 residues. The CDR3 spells CASSLTGVSNQPQHF. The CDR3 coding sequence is TGCGCCAGCAGTTTGACGGGGGTGAGCAATCAGCCCCAGCATTTT. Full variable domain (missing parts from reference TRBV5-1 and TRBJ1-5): KAGVTQTPRYLIKTRGQQVTLSCSPISGHRSVSWYQQTPGQGLQFLFEYFSETQRNKGNFPGRFSGRQFSNSRSEMNVSTLELGDSALYLCASSLTGVSNQPQHFGDGTRLSIL.

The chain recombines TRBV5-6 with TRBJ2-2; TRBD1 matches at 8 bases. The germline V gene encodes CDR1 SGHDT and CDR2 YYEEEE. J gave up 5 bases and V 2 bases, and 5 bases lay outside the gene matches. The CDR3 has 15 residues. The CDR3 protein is CASSLGTGSTGELFF. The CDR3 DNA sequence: TGTGCCAGCAGCTTAGGGACAGGCTCGACCGGGGAGCTGTTTTTT.

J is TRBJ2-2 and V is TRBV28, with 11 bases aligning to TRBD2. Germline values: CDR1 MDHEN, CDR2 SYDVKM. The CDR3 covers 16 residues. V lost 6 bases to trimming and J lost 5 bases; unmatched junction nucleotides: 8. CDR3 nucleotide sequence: TGTGCCAGCAGATCGGGACTAGCGGTGCCGACCGGGGAGCTGTTTTTT. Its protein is CASRSGLAVPTGELFF.

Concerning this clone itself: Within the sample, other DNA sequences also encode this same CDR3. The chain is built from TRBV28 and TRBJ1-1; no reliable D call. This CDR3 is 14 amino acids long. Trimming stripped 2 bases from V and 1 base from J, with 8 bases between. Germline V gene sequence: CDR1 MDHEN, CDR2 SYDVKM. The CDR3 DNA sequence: TGTGCCAGCAGTTTACCAAGGCAGAACACTGAAGCTTTCTTT. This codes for CASSLPRQNTEAFF. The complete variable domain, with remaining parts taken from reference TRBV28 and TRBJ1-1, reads DVKVTQSSRYLVKRTGEKVFLECVQDMDHENMFWYRQDPGLGLRLIYFSYDVKMKEKGDIPEGYSVSREKKERFSLILESASTNQTSMYLCASSLPRQNTEAFFGQGTRLTVV.

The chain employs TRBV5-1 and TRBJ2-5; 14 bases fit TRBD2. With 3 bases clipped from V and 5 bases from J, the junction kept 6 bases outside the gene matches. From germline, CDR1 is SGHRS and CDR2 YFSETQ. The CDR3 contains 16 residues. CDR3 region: CASSSTSGRAVETQYF. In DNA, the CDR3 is TGCGCCAGCAGCTCGACTAGCGGGAGGGCCGTGGAGACCCAGTACTTC.

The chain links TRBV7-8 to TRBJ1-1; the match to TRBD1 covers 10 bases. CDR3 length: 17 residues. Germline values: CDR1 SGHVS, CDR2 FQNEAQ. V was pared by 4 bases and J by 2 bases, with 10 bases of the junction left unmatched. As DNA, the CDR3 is TGTGCCAGCAGCTCACGGGACAGGGGACTGGGTAACACTGAAGCTTTCTTT. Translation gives CASSSRDRGLGNTEAFF.

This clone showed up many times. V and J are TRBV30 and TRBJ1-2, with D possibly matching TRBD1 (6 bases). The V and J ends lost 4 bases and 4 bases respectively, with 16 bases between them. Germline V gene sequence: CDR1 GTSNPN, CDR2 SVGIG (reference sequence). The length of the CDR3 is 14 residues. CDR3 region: CAWTTPGQFYGYTF. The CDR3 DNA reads TGTGCCTGGACCACCCCAGGACAGTTCTATGGCTACACCTTC.

The CDR3 region is CASSLTSGPYNEQFF. CDR3 bases: TGTGCCAGCAGCTTAACTAGCGGGCCCTACAATGAGCAGTTCTTC. The genes are TRBV5-4 and TRBJ2-1, with 9 bases that match TRBD2. V dropped 2 bases and J dropped 2; count of bases not matched to a gene: 2. CDR3 length: 15 residues. CDR1 SGHNT and CDR2 YYREEE come from the germline V gene (reference sequence).

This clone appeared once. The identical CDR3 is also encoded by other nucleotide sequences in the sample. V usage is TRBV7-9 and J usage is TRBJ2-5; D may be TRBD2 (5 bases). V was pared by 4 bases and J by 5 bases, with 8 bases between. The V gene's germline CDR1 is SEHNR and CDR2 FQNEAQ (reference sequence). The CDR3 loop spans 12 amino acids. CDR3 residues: CASSSGGETQYF. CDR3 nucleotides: TGTGCCAGCAGCTCCGGCGGGGAGACCCAGTACTTC.

CDR3 protein: CASSGRQGRGIGELFF. The CDR3 coding sequence is TGTGCCAGCAGCGGGCGACAGGGGCGGGGGATCGGGGAGCTGTTTTTT. The V gene is TRBV5-4, the J gene TRBJ2-2, with a possible D match to TRBD1 (8 bases). Trimming pared 4 bases from V and 7 bases from J, leaving 20 bases between. This CDR3 has 16 amino acids. Germline V gene lookup returns CDR1 SGHNT and CDR2 YYREEE (reference sequence). Looking up the rest from reference TRBV5-4 and TRBJ2-2 gives the full variable domain: ETGVTQSPTHLIKTRGQQVTLRCSSQSGHNTVSWYQQALGQGPQFIFQYYREEENGRGNFPPRFSGLQFPNYSSELNVNALELDDSALYLCASSGRQGRGIGELFFGEGSRLTVL.